This TCR beta chain was recovered during a study of shared clonotypes between healthy human individuals. Study context: The composition of the donors was two women and a few men aged 18 to 49.

Turning to this clone: Antigen unknown.

Germline CDR1 SGHRS, CDR2 YFSETQ. CDR3 size: 14 residues. Deletions cut 6 bases from V and 3 bases from J, with 16 bases between. As originally analysed: In the immunoSEQ data, sequences were junction-only and lacked quality scores, so filtering differed. Measured with immunoSEQ multiplex PCR; TCRdb has only the in-frame clones, and not every one. D and trimming come from the DNA, and the V and J calls and clone size come from that table. Of about 640,000 clones listed, about two thirds are singletons. The study, taken as a whole, reports: Relative to memory subsets, naive subsets generally showed larger estimated richness. Some naive CD4 clonotypes, around 4.9%, turned up in common across several donors.

This TCR was recovered from a woman in her 30s in good health. The sample comprised memory CD4+ T cells sorted from blood. The sample's subset: CD45RA-negative fraction. V gene TRBV5-1 combines with J gene TRBJ2-7, with D possibly matching TRBD2 (6 bases). CDR3 sequence reads: CASIPGTGNYEQYF. For the CDR3, the DNA is TGCGCCAGCATCCCTGGGACTGGGAACTACGAGCAGTACTTC.